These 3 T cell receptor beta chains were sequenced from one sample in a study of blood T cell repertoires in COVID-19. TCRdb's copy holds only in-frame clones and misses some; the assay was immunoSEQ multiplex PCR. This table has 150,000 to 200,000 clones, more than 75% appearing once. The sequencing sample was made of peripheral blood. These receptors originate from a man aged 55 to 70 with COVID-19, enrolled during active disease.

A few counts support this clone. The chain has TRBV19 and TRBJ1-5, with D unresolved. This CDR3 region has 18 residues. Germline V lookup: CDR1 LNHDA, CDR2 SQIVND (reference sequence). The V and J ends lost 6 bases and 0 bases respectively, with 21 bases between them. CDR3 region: CASSAPRVGSFSNQPQHF. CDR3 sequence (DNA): TGTGCCAGTAGCGCCCCGCGTGTAGGGAGTTTTAGCAATCAGCCCCAGCATTTT.

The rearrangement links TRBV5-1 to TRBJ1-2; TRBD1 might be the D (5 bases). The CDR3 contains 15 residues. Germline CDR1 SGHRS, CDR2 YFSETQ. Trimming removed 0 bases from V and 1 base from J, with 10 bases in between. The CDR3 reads CASSLGQPNNYGYTF. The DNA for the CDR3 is TGCGCCAGCAGCTTGGGACAGCCTAATAACTATGGCTACACCTTC.

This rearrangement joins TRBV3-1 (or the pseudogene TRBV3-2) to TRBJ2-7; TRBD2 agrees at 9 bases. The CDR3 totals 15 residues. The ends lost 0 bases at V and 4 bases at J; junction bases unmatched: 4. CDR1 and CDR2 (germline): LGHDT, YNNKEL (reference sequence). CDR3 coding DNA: TGTGCCAGCAGCCAAGATATTAGCGGGGGTTACGAGCAGTACTTC. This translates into CASSQDISGGYEQYF.